The 2 T cell receptor beta chains listed next were all sequenced from one sample in a study of metastatic and nonmetastatic thyroid tumors. Thyroid surgery took place with no prior treatment in any patient. TCRdb re-analyzed the PCR reads through MiXCR. The sample records about 70,000 clones, 15% to 20% being singletons. Sequences were obtained from blood. These receptors were obtained from a female donor with papillary thyroid cancer or a benign thyroid nodule (not recorded which). Some clones in this sample may be carry-over from other donors' samples.

This clone was seen at least ten times. This sequence joins TRBV7-8 and TRBJ2-7; 14 bases fit TRBD2. J was trimmed by 2 bases and V by 4 bases; bases with no gene match: 10. The CDR3 length is 18 residues. CDR1 is SGHVS, CDR2 FQNEAQ, per germline. The CDR3 here is CASSSGTSGSRVAYEQYF. As DNA, the CDR3 is TGTGCCAGCAGCTCCGGGACTAGCGGGAGTCGAGTAGCCTACGAGCAGTACTTC. The full variable domain, in which reference TRBV7-8 and TRBJ2-7 provide the parts outside the CDR3, is GAGVSQSPRYKVAKRGQDVALRCDPISGHVSLFWYQQALGQGPEFLTYFQNEAQLDKSGLPSDRFFAERPEGSVSTLKIQRTQQEDSAVYLCASSSGTSGSRVAYEQYFGPGTRLTVT.

This clone has a handful of counts. Because it lacks the conserved phenylalanine or tryptophan at the end, this CDR3 is likely a read error. The chain joins TRBV19 to TRBJ1-2; D is uncertain. The CDR3 covers 12 residues. V was shortened by 10 bases and J by 2 bases, with 11 bases between the two germline ends. Germline V gene lookup returns CDR1 LNHDA and CDR2 SQIVND (reference sequence). The DNA of the CDR3 is TGTGCCACCTTGACGACGAACTATGGCTACACCGTC. This gives the protein CATLTTNYGYTV.